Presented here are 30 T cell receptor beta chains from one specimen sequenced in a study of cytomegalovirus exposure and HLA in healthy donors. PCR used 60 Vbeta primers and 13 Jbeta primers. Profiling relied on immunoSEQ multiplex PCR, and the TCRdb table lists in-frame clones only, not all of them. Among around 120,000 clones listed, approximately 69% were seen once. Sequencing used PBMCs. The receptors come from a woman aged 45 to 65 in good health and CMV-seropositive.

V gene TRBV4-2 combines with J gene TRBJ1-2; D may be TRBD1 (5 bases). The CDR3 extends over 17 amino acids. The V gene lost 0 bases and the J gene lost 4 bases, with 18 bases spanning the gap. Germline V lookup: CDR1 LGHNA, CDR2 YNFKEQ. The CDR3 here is CASSQEGIGARGYGYTF. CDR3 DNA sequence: TGTGCCAGCAGCCAAGAGGGCATCGGGGCGCGGGGCTATGGCTACACCTTC.

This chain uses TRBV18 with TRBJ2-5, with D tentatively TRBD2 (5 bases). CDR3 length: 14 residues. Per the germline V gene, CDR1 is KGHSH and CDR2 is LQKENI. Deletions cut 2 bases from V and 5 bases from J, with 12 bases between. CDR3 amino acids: CASSPSADGETQYF. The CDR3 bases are TGTGCCAGCTCACCATCAGCGGACGGTGAGACCCAGTACTTC.

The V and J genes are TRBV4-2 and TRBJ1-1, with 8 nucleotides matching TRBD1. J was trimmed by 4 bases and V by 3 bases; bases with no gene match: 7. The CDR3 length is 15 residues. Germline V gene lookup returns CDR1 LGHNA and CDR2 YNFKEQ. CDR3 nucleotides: TGTGCCAGCAGCCATGATGCAGGGGGCGTCACTGAAGCTTTCTTT. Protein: CASSHDAGGVTEAFF.

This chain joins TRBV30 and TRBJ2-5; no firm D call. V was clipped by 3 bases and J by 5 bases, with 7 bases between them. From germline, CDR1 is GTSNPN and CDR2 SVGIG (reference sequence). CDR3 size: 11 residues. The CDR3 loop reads CAWSLGETQYF. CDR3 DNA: TGTGCCTGGAGCCTCGGGGAGACCCAGTACTTC. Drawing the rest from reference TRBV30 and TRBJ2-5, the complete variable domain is SQTIHQWPATLVQPVGSPLSLECTVEGTSNPNLYWYRQAAGRGLQLLFYSVGIGQISSEVPQNLSASRPQDRQFILSSKKLLLSDSGFYLCAWSLGETQYFGPGTRLLVL.

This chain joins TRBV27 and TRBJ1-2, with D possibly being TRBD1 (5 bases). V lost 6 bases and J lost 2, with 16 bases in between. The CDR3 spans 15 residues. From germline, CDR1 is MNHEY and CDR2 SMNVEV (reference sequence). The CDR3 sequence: CASSPLGEANYGYTF. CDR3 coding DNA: TGTGCCAGCAGCCCATTAGGGGAAGCGAACTATGGCTACACCTTC.

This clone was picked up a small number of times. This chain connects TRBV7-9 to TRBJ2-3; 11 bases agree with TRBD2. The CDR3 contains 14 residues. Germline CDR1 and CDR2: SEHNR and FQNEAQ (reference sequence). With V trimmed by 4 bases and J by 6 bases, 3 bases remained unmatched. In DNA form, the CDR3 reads TGTGCCAGCAGCTCACTAGCGGGGGCCGATACGCAGTATTTT. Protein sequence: CASSSLAGADTQYF.

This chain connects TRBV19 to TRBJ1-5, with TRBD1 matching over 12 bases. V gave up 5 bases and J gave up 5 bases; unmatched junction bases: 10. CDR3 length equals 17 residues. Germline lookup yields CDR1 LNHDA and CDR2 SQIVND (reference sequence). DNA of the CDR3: TGTGCCAGTAGTCCCCCCGGGACAGGGGGCGCCTATCAGCCCCAGCATTTT. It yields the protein CASSPPGTGGAYQPQHF.

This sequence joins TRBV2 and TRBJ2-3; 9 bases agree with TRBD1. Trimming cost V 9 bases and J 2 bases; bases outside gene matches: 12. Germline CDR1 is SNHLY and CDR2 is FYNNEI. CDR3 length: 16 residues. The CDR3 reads CASQARDRVYTDTQYF. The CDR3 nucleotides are TGTGCCAGTCAAGCTAGGGACAGGGTGTACACAGATACGCAGTATTTT.

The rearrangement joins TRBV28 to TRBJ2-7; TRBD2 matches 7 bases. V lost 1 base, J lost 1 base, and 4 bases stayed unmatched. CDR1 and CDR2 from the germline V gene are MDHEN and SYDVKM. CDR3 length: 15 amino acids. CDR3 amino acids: CASSLFIGGSYEQYF. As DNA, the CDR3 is TGTGCCAGCAGTTTATTCATCGGGGGGTCCTACGAGCAGTACTTC.

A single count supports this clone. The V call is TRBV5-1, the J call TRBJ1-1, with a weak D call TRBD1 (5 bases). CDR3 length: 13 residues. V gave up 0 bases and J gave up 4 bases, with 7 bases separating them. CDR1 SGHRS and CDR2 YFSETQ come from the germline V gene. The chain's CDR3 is CASSLDRPTEAFF. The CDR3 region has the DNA TGCGCCAGCAGCTTGGACAGGCCCACTGAAGCTTTCTTT.

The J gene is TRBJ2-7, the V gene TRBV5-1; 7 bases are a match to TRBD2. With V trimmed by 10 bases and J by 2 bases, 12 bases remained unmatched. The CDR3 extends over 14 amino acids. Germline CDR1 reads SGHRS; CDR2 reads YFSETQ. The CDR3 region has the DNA TGCGCCGGCGGGACCCCGGGACTACCCTACGAGCAGTACTTC. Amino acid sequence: CAGGTPGLPYEQYF. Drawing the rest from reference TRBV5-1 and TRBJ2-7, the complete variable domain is KAGVTQTPRYLIKTRGQQVTLSCSPISGHRSVSWYQQTPGQGLQFLFEYFSETQRNKGNFPGRFSGRQFSNSRSEMNVSTLELGDSALYLCAGGTPGLPYEQYFGPGTRLTVT.

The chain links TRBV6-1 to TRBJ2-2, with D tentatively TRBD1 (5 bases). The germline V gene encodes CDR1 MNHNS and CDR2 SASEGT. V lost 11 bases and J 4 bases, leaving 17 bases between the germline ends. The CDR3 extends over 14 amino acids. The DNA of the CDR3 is TGTGCCGGATCGACAGTCTTTGGCACCGGGGAGCTGTTTTTT. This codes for CAGSTVFGTGELFF.

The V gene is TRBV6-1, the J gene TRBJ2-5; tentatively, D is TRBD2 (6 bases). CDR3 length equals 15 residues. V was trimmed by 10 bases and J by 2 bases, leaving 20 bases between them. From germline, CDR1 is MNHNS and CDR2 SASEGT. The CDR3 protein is CATSGWGEQQETQYF. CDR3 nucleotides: TGTGCCACCAGCGGGTGGGGGGAACAACAAGAGACCCAGTACTTC.

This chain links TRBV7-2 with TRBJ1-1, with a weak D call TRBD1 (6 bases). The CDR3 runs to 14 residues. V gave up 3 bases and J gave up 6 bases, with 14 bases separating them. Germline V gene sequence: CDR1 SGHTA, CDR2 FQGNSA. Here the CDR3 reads CASSFSITGPEAFF. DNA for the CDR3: TGTGCCAGCAGCTTTTCCATCACAGGGCCTGAAGCTTTCTTT.

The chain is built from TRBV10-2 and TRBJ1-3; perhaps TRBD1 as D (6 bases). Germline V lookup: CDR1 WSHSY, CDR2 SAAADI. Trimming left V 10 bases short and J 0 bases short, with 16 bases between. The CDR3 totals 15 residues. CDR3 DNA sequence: TGCGCCACTGCGACAGGAACCGACTCTGGAAACACCATATATTTT. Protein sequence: CATATGTDSGNTIYF.

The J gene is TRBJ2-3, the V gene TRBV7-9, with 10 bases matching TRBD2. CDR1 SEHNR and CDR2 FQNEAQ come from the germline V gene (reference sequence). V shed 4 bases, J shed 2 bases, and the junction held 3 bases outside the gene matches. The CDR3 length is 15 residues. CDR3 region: CASSSLAGVTDTQYF. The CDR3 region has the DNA TGTGCCAGCAGCTCTCTAGCGGGAGTCACAGATACGCAGTATTTT. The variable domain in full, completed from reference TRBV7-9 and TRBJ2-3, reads DTGVSQNPRHKITKRGQNVTFRCDPISEHNRLYWYRQTLGQGPEFLTYFQNEAQLEKSRLLSDRFSAERPKGSFSTLEIQRTEQGDSAMYLCASSSLAGVTDTQYFGPGTRLTVL.

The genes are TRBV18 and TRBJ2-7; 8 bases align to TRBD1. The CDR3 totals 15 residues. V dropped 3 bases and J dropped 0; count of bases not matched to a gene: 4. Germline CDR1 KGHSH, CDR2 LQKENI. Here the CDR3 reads CASSPSDRGSYEQYF. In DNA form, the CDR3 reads TGTGCCAGCTCACCGAGTGACAGGGGCTCCTACGAGCAGTACTTC.

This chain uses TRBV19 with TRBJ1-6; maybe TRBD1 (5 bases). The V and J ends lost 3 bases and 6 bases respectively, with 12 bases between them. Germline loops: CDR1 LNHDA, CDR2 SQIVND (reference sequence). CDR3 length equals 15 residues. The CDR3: CASSMGRVINSPLHF. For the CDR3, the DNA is TGTGCCAGTAGTATGGGCAGGGTTATTAATTCACCCCTCCACTTT. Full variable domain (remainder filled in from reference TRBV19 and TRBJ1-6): DGGITQSPKYLFRKEGQNVTLSCEQNLNHDAMYWYRQDPGQGLRLIYYSQIVNDFQKGDIAEGYSVSREKKESFPLTVTSAQKNPTAFYLCASSMGRVINSPLHFGNGTRLTVT.

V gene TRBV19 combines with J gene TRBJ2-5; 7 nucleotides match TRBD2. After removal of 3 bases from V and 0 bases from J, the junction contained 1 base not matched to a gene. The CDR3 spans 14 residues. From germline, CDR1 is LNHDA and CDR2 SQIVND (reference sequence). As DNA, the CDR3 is TGTGCCAGTAGTATGCGGGGGAACCAAGAGACCCAGTACTTC. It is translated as CASSMRGNQETQYF.

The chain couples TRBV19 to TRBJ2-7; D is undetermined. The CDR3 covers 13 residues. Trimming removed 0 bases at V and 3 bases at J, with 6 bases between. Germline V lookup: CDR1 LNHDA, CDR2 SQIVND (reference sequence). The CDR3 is CASSIDPGYEQYF. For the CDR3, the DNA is TGTGCCAGTAGTATAGATCCCGGCTACGAGCAGTACTTC.

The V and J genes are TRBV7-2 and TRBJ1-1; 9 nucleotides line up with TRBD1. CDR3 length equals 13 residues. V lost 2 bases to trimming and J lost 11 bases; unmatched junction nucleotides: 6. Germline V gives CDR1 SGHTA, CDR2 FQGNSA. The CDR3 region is CASSLNRGLLAFF. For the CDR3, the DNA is TGTGCCAGCAGCTTAAACAGGGGGCTGCTCGCTTTCTTT.

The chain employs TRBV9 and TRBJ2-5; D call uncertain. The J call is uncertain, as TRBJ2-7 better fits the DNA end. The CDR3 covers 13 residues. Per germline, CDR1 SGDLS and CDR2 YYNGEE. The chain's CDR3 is CASSVGSFYEQYF. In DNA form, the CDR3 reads TGTGCCAGCAGCGTAGGGTCTTTCTACGAGCAGTACTTC.

CDR3 region: CASSVGTAEAFF. DNA for the CDR3: TGTGCCAGTAGTGTCGGGACAGCAGAAGCTTTCTTT. The gene calls are TRBV19 and TRBJ1-1, with TRBD1 identical over 7 bases. CDR1 is LNHDA, CDR2 SQIVND, per germline (reference sequence). The trim removed 5 bases at V and 8 bases at J, leaving 5 bases unmatched. The CDR3 length is 12 residues. The full variable domain, with the rest looked up from reference TRBV19 and TRBJ1-1, is DGGITQSPKYLFRKEGQNVTLSCEQNLNHDAMYWYRQDPGQGLRLIYYSQIVNDFQKGDIAEGYSVSREKKESFPLTVTSAQKNPTAFYLCASSVGTAEAFFGQGTRLTVV.

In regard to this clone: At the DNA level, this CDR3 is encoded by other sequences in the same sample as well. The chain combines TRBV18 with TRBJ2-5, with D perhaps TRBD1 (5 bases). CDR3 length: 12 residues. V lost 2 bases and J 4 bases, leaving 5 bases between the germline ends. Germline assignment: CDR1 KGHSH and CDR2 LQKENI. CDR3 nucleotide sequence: TGTGCCAGCTCACCAAGGGGAGAGACCCAGTACTTC. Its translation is CASSPRGETQYF.

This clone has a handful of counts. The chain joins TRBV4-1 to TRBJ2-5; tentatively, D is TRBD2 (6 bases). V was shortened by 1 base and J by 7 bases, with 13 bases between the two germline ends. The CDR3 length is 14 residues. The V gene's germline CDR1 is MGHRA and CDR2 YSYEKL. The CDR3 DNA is TGCGCCAGCAGCCAAGGTGGGGGGATAGGGACCCAGTACTTC. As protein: CASSQGGGIGTQYF.

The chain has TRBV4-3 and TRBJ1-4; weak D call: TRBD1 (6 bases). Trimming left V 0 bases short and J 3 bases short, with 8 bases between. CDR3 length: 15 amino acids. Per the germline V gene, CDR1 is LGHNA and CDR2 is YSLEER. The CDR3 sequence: CASSQDPGANEKLFF. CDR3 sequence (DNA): TGCGCCAGCAGCCAAGACCCAGGGGCTAATGAAAAACTGTTTTTT.

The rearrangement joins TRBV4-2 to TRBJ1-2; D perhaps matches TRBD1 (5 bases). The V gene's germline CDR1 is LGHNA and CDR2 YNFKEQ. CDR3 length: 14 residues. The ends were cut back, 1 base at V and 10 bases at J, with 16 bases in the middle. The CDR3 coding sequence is TGTGCCAGCAGCCAAGTTGAGCCTGGGGCCTACTACACCTTC. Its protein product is CASSQVEPGAYYTF.

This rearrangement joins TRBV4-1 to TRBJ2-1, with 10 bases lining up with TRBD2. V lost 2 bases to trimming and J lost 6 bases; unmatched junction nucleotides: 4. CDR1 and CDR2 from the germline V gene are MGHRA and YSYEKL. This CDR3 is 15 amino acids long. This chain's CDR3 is CASSQSGTSVNEQFF. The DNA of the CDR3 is TGCGCCAGCAGCCAATCCGGGACTAGCGTCAATGAGCAGTTCTTC.

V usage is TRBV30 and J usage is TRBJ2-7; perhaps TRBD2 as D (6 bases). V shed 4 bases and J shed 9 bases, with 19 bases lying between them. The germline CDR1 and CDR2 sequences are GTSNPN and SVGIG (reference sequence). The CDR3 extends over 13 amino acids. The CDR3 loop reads CAWKAEGLSGQYF. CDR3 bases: TGTGCCTGGAAGGCTGAGGGACTGTCTGGGCAGTACTTC.

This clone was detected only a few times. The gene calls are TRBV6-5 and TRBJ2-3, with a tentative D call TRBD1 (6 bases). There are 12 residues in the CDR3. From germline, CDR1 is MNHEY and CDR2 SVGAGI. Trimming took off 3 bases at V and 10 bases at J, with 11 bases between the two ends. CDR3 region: CASSYLGQPQYF. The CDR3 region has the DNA TGTGCCAGCAGTTATCTCGGACAGCCGCAGTATTTT.